This passage covers 11 T cell receptor beta chains from one sample sequenced in a study of T cell responses to AZD1222 COVID-19 vaccine. Generated by immunoSEQ multiplex PCR, the TCRdb table keeps only in-frame clones and is missing some. Of about 180,000 clones detected, 80% to 90% appear once; the ten largest clones hold approximately 8%. The starting material was peripheral blood, obtained on day 0 of AZD1222 vaccination. These receptors all come from an adult in good health.

This chain joins TRBV18 and TRBJ2-5; D is possibly TRBD1 (5 bases). V lost 8 bases and J 3 bases, leaving 16 bases between the germline ends. Germline V gene sequence: CDR1 KGHSH, CDR2 LQKENI. This CDR3 spans 14 amino acids. Here the CDR3 reads CASDLQGSKETQYF. In nucleotides, the CDR3 is TGTGCCAGCGACCTCCAGGGTAGTAAAGAGACCCAGTACTTC.

This clone was found once. In DNA, the CDR3 is TGTGCCAGCAGCCGGTACCGACAGGGGGCACGGGAGCAGTACTTC. This codes for CASSRYRQGAREQYF. This chain connects TRBV5-6 to TRBJ2-7; 10 bases line up with TRBD1. Germline CDR1 SGHDT, CDR2 YYEEEE. This CDR3 spans 15 amino acids. Unmatched junction bases numbered 11, after V lost 4 bases and J lost 7 bases. Filled out from reference TRBV5-6 and TRBJ2-7, the complete variable domain reads DAGVTQSPTHLIKTRGQQVTLRCSPKSGHDTVSWYQQALGQGPQFIFQYYEEEERQRGNFPDRFSGHQFPNYSSELNVNALLLGDSALYLCASSRYRQGAREQYFGPGTRLTVT.

This chain links TRBV19 with TRBJ1-1, with 12 bases lining up with TRBD1. Trimming at V came to 9 bases and at J to 3 bases, leaving 8 bases not matched to a gene. CDR1 and CDR2 (germline): LNHDA, SQIVND (reference sequence). The CDR3 totals 15 residues. CDR3 region: CASQGQGAQDTEAFF. CDR3 DNA: TGTGCCAGCCAGGGACAGGGGGCCCAGGACACTGAAGCTTTCTTT.

The sample holds a few counts of this clone. The rearrangement joins TRBV2 to TRBJ1-5; 7 bases align to TRBD1. The CDR3 contains 14 residues. Germline values: CDR1 SNHLY, CDR2 FYNNEI. Unmatched junction bases numbered 9, after V lost 7 bases and J lost 6 bases. CDR3 in amino acids: CASTPGGHGQPQHF. CDR3 bases: TGTGCCAGCACCCCAGGGGGGCATGGTCAGCCCCAGCATTTT. The whole variable domain, filled in from reference TRBV2 and TRBJ1-5, reads EPEVTQTPSHQVTQMGQEVILRCVPISNHLYFYWYRQILGQKVEFLVSFYNNEISEKSEIFDDQFSVERPDGSNFTLKIRSTKLEDSAMYFCASTPGGHGQPQHFGDGTRLSIL.

This chain connects TRBV6-5 to TRBJ1-6, with 11 bases matching TRBD1. The CDR3 consists of 15 residues. Germline V lookup: CDR1 MNHEY, CDR2 SVGAGI. With V trimmed by 6 bases and J by 9 bases, 7 bases remained unmatched. The CDR3 protein is CASSDPGTGGSPLHF. The CDR3 DNA follows: TGTGCCAGCAGCGATCCAGGGACAGGGGGTTCACCCCTCCACTTT.

V gene TRBV11-1 combines with J gene TRBJ2-1, with D perhaps matching TRBD1 or TRBD2 (7 bases each). The CDR3 loop spans 15 amino acids. CDR1 is SGHAT, CDR2 FQDESV, per germline (reference sequence). V lost 0 bases, J lost 7 bases, and 13 bases lay in between. The CDR3: CASSLATGRGNEQFF. The CDR3 nucleotides read TGTGCCAGCAGCTTAGCGACAGGGAGGGGGAATGAGCAGTTCTTC.

CDR3 protein: CASSPPGETQYF. The CDR3 coding sequence is TGTGCCAGCTCACCACCTGGTGAGACCCAGTACTTC. The chain combines TRBV18 with TRBJ2-5; D uncertain. The CDR3 runs to 12 residues. The germline V gene has CDR1 KGHSH and CDR2 LQKENI. V was shortened by 0 bases and J by 5 bases, with 4 bases between the two germline ends.

V is TRBV5-1 and J is TRBJ2-2; 7 nucleotides match TRBD2. Trimming removed 7 bases from V and 3 bases from J; junction bases left unmatched: 9. This CDR3 is built from 15 residues. Germline CDR1 is SGHRS and CDR2 is YFSETQ. The CDR3 protein is CASSPSGGDTGELFF. The DNA of the CDR3 is TGCGCCAGCTCCCCGAGTGGGGGGGACACCGGGGAGCTGTTTTTT.

CDR3 coding DNA: TGCAGCGTTGAGGGACTCAGGGGGCAAGGGTATGGCTACACCTTC. It encodes CSVEGLRGQGYGYTF. The chain employs TRBV29-1 and TRBJ1-2, with TRBD1 matching over 8 bases. The V segment lost 3 bases and the J segment 5 bases; nucleotides outside the gene matches: 11. Looked up from germline, CDR1 is SQVTM and CDR2 is ANQGSEA. The CDR3 totals 15 residues.

The chain joins TRBV9 to TRBJ2-7; a weak D match, TRBD2 (5 bases). CDR3 length: 16 residues. Trimming cost V 0 bases and J 3 bases, with 16 bases left between them. Germline lookup yields CDR1 SGDLS and CDR2 YYNGEE. The CDR3 reads CASSVGADAGNYEQYF. The CDR3 DNA follows: TGTGCCAGCAGCGTAGGAGCCGACGCGGGTAACTACGAGCAGTACTTC.

A few counts support this clone. The rearrangement links TRBV6-5 to TRBJ1-2, with 7 nucleotides matching TRBD1. Germline CDR1 reads MNHEY; CDR2 reads SVGAGI. J gave up 8 bases and V 5 bases, and 8 bases lay outside the gene matches. The CDR3 spans 13 residues. The CDR3 sequence is CASSLGTAGGYTF. The DNA for the CDR3 is TGTGCCAGCAGTCTTGGGACAGCCGGGGGCTACACCTTC.